Presented here are 13 T cell receptor beta chains from one specimen sequenced in a study of cytomegalovirus exposure and HLA in healthy donors. It was with 60 Vbeta and 13 Jbeta primers that the PCR ran. The data were produced by immunoSEQ multiplex PCR, yet TCRdb's version contains in-frame clones alone and is incomplete. Of approximately 180,000 clones in the sample, about 80% were seen once. Sequences were obtained from PBMCs. These receptors all stem from a man under 40 in good health and CMV-seropositive.

This clone was picked up a small number of times. V usage is TRBV19 and J usage is TRBJ1-2; D uncertain. Germline V gene data show CDR1 as LNHDA and CDR2 as SQIVND (reference sequence). Trimming removed 7 bases from V and 2 bases from J, with 14 bases in between. The CDR3 runs 14 residues. The CDR3 region has the DNA TGTGCCAGTATTTCCCCAGGAGGGAACTATGGCTACACCTTC. As protein: CASISPGGNYGYTF. Together with reference TRBV19 and TRBJ1-2, the CDR3 gives the full variable domain: DGGITQSPKYLFRKEGQNVTLSCEQNLNHDAMYWYRQDPGQGLRLIYYSQIVNDFQKGDIAEGYSVSREKKESFPLTVTSAQKNPTAFYLCASISPGGNYGYTFGSGTRLTVV.

The genes are TRBV7-8 and TRBJ1-2; 8 nucleotides agree with TRBD1. The CDR3 runs 13 residues. Per the germline V gene, CDR1 is SGHVS and CDR2 is FQNEAQ. The V gene end was trimmed by 5 bases and the J gene end by 8 bases; junction bases not matched to a gene: 7. CDR3 sequence reads: CASSPRGPGGYTF. CDR3 DNA sequence: TGTGCCAGCAGCCCCAGGGGGCCGGGGGGCTACACCTTC.

The chain has TRBV29-1 and TRBJ2-7, with 12 nucleotides matching TRBD1. Germline lookup yields CDR1 SQVTM and CDR2 ANQGSEA. The CDR3 is 13 residues long. V lost 4 bases and J lost 4; bases outside the gene matches: 2. The CDR3 region is CSVVGQGAYEQYF. The DNA of the CDR3 is TGCAGCGTTGTGGGACAGGGGGCTTACGAGCAGTACTTC.

This rearrangement joins TRBV5-1 to TRBJ1-1; TRBD1 agrees at 8 bases. The CDR3 extends over 15 amino acids. Trimming took 0 bases from V and 1 from J; bases not matched to a gene: 2. Germline V gene sequence: CDR1 SGHRS, CDR2 YFSETQ. CDR3 DNA sequence: TGCGCCAGCAGCTTGGGGGGACAGGAGAACACTGAAGCTTTCTTT. This codes for CASSLGGQENTEAFF.

The chain recombines TRBV28 with TRBJ2-7; the D gene is possibly TRBD1 (5 bases). The V end lost 5 bases, the J end lost 3 bases, and 14 bases lay between the germline ends. CDR1 is MDHEN, CDR2 SYDVKM, per germline. The length of the CDR3 is 14 residues. The CDR3 DNA reads TGTGCCAGCAGTCTCACCGGACATATCTACGAGCAGTACTTC. Its protein is CASSLTGHIYEQYF.

This chain joins TRBV5-1 and TRBJ2-7, with D perhaps matching TRBD1 (7 bases). Trimming cost V 4 bases and J 2 bases, with 10 bases left between them. Germline V lookup: CDR1 SGHRS, CDR2 YFSETQ. The CDR3 is 13 residues long. The CDR3 reads CASSGGTAYEQYF. In DNA form, the CDR3 reads TGCGCCAGCAGCGGCGGGACAGCCTACGAGCAGTACTTC.

This chain joins TRBV2 and TRBJ1-2; tentatively, D is TRBD1 (5 bases). There are 14 residues in the CDR3. The germline V and J ends were trimmed by 8 bases and 4 bases, with 17 bases remaining between them. Per germline, CDR1 SNHLY and CDR2 FYNNEI. This CDR3 reads CASGEATELYGYTF. The CDR3 nucleotides are TGTGCCAGCGGCGAGGCGACAGAGCTCTATGGCTACACCTTC.

The rearrangement uses TRBV11-2 and TRBJ2-2; TRBD2 matches 11 bases. Trimming removed 1 base from V and 6 bases from J; junction bases left unmatched: 4. The CDR3 covers 16 residues. From germline, CDR1 is SGHAT and CDR2 FQNNGV. CDR3 in amino acids: CASSLVGSGGAGELFF. Written as DNA, the CDR3 is TGTGCCAGCAGCTTAGTCGGTAGCGGGGGGGCCGGGGAGCTGTTTTTT.

This clone was found once. The V call is TRBV19, the J call TRBJ1-1; 7 bases map to TRBD1. The CDR3 totals 15 residues. The V gene end was trimmed by 7 bases and the J gene end by 1 base; junction bases not matched to a gene: 9. Germline V gene lookup returns CDR1 LNHDA and CDR2 SQIVND (reference sequence). The chain's CDR3 is CASNRGQYRNTEAFF. CDR3 bases: TGTGCCAGTAATCGGGGACAGTACCGGAACACTGAAGCTTTCTTT.

Here the CDR3 DNA reads TGTGCCAGCAGCCCTAGGACGGCCAGGGGAACTCGGGAAGATGAAAAACTGTTTTTT. Its protein product is CASSPRTARGTREDEKLFF. The chain has TRBV7-8 and TRBJ1-4; tentatively, D is TRBD1 (6 bases). The CDR3 spans 19 residues. CDR1 is SGHVS, CDR2 FQNEAQ, per germline. V lost 5 bases and J lost 6, with 28 bases in between. The full variable domain, in which reference TRBV7-8 and TRBJ1-4 provide the parts outside the CDR3, is GAGVSQSPRYKVAKRGQDVALRCDPISGHVSLFWYQQALGQGPEFLTYFQNEAQLDKSGLPSDRFFAERPEGSVSTLKIQRTQQEDSAVYLCASSPRTARGTREDEKLFFGSGTQLSVL.

CDR3 bases: TGTGCCACCAGCAGAGGGAGGACTAGCGGGAGAGGAGATTCGGAGACCCAGTACTTC. Translating gives CATSRGRTSGRGDSETQYF. This chain uses TRBV15 with TRBJ2-5; 13 bases match TRBD2. CDR3 length: 19 amino acids. In germline, CDR1 is LNHNV, CDR2 YYDKDF (reference sequence). V dropped 1 base and J dropped 5; count of bases not matched to a gene: 13.

The rearrangement joins TRBV7-2 to TRBJ2-1, with 10 positions matching TRBD2. CDR1 and CDR2 from the germline V gene are SGHTA and FQGNSA. Trimming took 5 bases from V and 5 from J; bases not matched to a gene: 9. This CDR3 region has 16 residues. Here the CDR3 reads CASSPLSLAGDNEQFF. DNA for the CDR3: TGTGCCAGCAGCCCACTTTCGCTAGCGGGGGACAATGAGCAGTTCTTC.

The chain combines TRBV4-3 with TRBJ2-3; maybe TRBD2 (5 bases). Trimming took off 0 bases at V and 0 bases at J, with 10 bases between the two ends. The germline gives CDR1 LGHNA, CDR2 YSLEER. This CDR3 region has 16 residues. The CDR3 region has the DNA TGCGCCAGCAGCCAAGACTCTAGCCAAAGCACAGATACGCAGTATTTT. Translating gives CASSQDSSQSTDTQYF.